The 31 T cell receptor beta chains given below trace back to one sample, sequenced in a study of glioma-infiltrating T cells. Amplification of TCR alpha and beta CDR3 regions from RNA used iRepertoire nested multiplex PCR. TCRdb re-called the multiplex PCR reads with MiXCR, one entry per CDR3 protein. The table has fewer than 200,000 distinct CDR3 sequences, over 40% seen once. Material for sequencing was glioma tissue, nonneoplastic brain tissue, or PBMCs (not recorded which). These receptors were collected from a human donor with low-grade glioma or glioblastoma, undergoing nonglioma brain surgery, or in good health (not recorded which).

This clonotype has a handful of counts. This may arise from a read error, as a much more abundant clone is one base away. The chain is built from TRBV20-1 and TRBJ2-3; TRBD2 matches 7 bases. The germline V gene encodes CDR1 DFQATT and CDR2 SNEGSKA (reference sequence). The CDR3 has 13 residues. V shed 5 bases and J 6 bases; nucleotides not matched to a gene: 8. The DNA of the CDR3 is TGCAGTGCTGGAGGACTAGTTACTGATACGCAGTATTTT. Its translation is CSAGGLVTDTQYF.

Worth noting for this clonotype: This may come from a read error, since a much larger clone is one base off. The chain uses TRBV24-1 and TRBJ2-5; D remains unclear. The CDR3 loop spans 13 amino acids. Germline CDR1 is KGHDR and CDR2 is SFDVKD. Deletions cut 5 bases from V and 5 bases from J, with 11 bases between. In DNA, the CDR3 is TGTGCCACCAGTGGTTCTGCGTCCGAGACCCAGTACTTC. Its protein product is CATSGSASETQYF.

Ten or more counts support this clonotype. The CDR3 region is CASSFTPDANEQFF. The CDR3 DNA reads TGTGCCAGCAGCTTTACTCCGGACGCCAATGAGCAGTTCTTC. The chain carries TRBV7-2 and TRBJ2-1; the D is unclear. Trimming pared 3 bases from V and 6 bases from J, leaving 12 bases between. Germline assignment: CDR1 SGHTA and CDR2 FQGNSA. The CDR3 contains 14 residues.

The sample holds many counts of this clonotype. The chain uses TRBV27 and TRBJ2-7; 11 bases agree with TRBD2. The germline gives CDR1 MNHEY, CDR2 SMNVEV (reference sequence). Trimming removed 5 bases from V and 2 bases from J; junction bases left unmatched: 2. This CDR3 has 14 residues. CDR3 amino acids: CASSPSGGTYEQYF. CDR3 nucleotides: TGTGCCAGCAGTCCTAGCGGGGGGACCTACGAGCAGTACTTC.

Notes on this clonotype: A much larger clone sits a single nucleotide away, making a read error possible. The chain recombines TRBV27 with TRBJ2-2; the match to TRBD1 covers 7 bases. Per germline, CDR1 MNHEY and CDR2 SMNVEV (reference sequence). CDR3 length: 18 amino acids. The CDR3 DNA is TGTGCCGGCAGGCCCATAGGGACAGTTACCGCGAACACCGGGGAGCTGTTTTTT. The encoded protein is CAGRPIGTVTANTGELFF.

To note about this clonotype: A single base separates this from a much larger clone, so it may be a read error. The rearrangement links TRBV2 to TRBJ1-3; D ambiguous. Germline V gene lookup returns CDR1 SNHLY and CDR2 FYNNEI. This CDR3 contains 12 residues. The CDR3 is CDSSVGSATIYF. The DNA of the CDR3 is TGTGACAGCAGTGTGGGGTCGGCCACCATATATTTT.

With regard to this clonotype: One end of the junction varies from germline; a read error may be responsible. This chain links TRBV7-9 with TRBJ2-5, with 7 bases matching TRBD2. The germline CDR1 and CDR2 sequences are SEHNR and FQNEAQ (reference sequence). The CDR3 spans 15 residues. The CDR3 DNA is TGTGCCAGGAGCTCCGAAGGACTAGGGACAGAGACCCAGTACTTC. Translated, it gives CARSSEGLGTETQYF.

The chain links TRBV4-2 to TRBJ2-5; 11 positions agree with TRBD2. The CDR3 has 16 amino acids. V gave up 1 base and J gave up 1 base; unmatched junction bases: 2. Germline V gives CDR1 LGHNA, CDR2 YNFKEQ. The CDR3 here is CASSQALAGVQETQYF. The CDR3 bases are TGTGCCAGCAGCCAAGCACTAGCGGGAGTCCAAGAGACCCAGTACTTC.

This clonotype was picked up many times. The chain joins TRBV2 to TRBJ2-7; no reliable D call. Germline V gene sequence: CDR1 SNHLY, CDR2 FYNNEI. The CDR3 covers 15 residues. V dropped 3 bases and J dropped 6 bases, with 18 bases sitting between them. In DNA, the CDR3 is TGTGCCAGCAGTGATATAAGAATACCTCCTTTCGAGCAGTACTTC. Translated, it gives CASSDIRIPPFEQYF.

This clonotype is a singleton in its sample. This rearrangement joins TRBV28 to TRBJ2-7; D may match TRBD1 or TRBD2 (5 bases each). This CDR3 comprises 14 residues. The germline gives CDR1 MDHEN, CDR2 SYDVKM. The germline V and J ends were trimmed by 5 bases and 6 bases, with 17 bases remaining between them. The CDR3 DNA follows: TGTGCCAGCAGTCCAGGGACGGCCTTTGCCGAGCAGTACTTC. This encodes CASSPGTAFAEQYF.

This clonotype appeared a few times. The chain links TRBV10-3 to TRBJ1-5; D remains ambiguous. V lost 6 bases to trimming and J lost 0 bases, with 12 bases between them. CDR1 and CDR2 from the germline V gene are ENHRY and SYGVKD. The CDR3 contains 15 residues. DNA for the CDR3: TGTGCCATCAGGGCATCGTCTTATAGCAATCAGCCCCAGCATTTT. As protein: CAIRASSYSNQPQHF.

The CDR3 bases are TGTGCCAGCAGCTTGTTGGCCAGCGAGACCCAGTACTTC. Translation gives CASSLLASETQYF. V gene TRBV5-4 combines with J gene TRBJ2-5; D gene uncertain. The CDR3 runs to 13 residues. Germline values: CDR1 SGHNT, CDR2 YYREEE (reference sequence). V was cut by 1 base and J by 5 bases, with 9 bases left in between.

This clonotype has a single count. Being one base from a much bigger clone, this may be a read error. The V gene is TRBV2, the J gene TRBJ1-1; no reliable D call. Germline V gives CDR1 SNHLY, CDR2 FYNNEI. Trimming took 7 bases from V and 1 from J, leaving 10 bases between them. The CDR3 totals 13 residues. The CDR3, as DNA: TGTGCCAGCAACAAGGGCTGGAACACTGAAGCTTTCTTT. Translation: CASNKGWNTEAFF.

V usage is TRBV5-4 and J usage is TRBJ2-7; D is unresolved. Germline CDR1 is SGHNT and CDR2 is YYREEE (reference sequence). V was trimmed by 4 bases and J by 6 bases, leaving 11 bases between them. This CDR3 has 12 residues. The DNA of the CDR3 is TGTGCCAGCAGCGCATTTAGAAGCGAGCAGTACTTC. It is translated as CASSAFRSEQYF.

On this clonotype itself: Because the CDR3 is missing its conserved closing phenylalanine or tryptophan, this is likely a read error. The chain couples TRBV6-1 to TRBJ2-7; D is unclear. Trimming stripped 4 bases from V and 5 bases from J, with 9 bases between. Germline V gene lookup returns CDR1 MNHNS and CDR2 SASEGT. CDR3 length equals 12 residues. Written as DNA, the CDR3 is TGTGCCAGCAGTGGAACTCGGGACGAGCAGTACTTA. This sequence encodes CASSGTRDEQYL.

The V and J genes are TRBV19 and TRBJ2-1; possibly TRBD1 for D (7 bases). The germline V gene encodes CDR1 LNHDA and CDR2 SQIVND (reference sequence). V lost 5 bases and J lost 3, with 20 bases in between. The CDR3 loop spans 17 amino acids. CDR3 region: CASSSHRGGIGYNEQFF. In nucleotides, the CDR3 is TGTGCCAGTAGTTCGCACAGGGGAGGTATAGGCTACAATGAGCAGTTCTTC.

The chain links TRBV3-1 to TRBJ2-4; no clear D. In germline, CDR1 is LGHDT, CDR2 YNNKEL (reference sequence). Trimming shortened V by 0 bases and J by 0 bases, and 12 bases separated the two germline ends. There are 17 residues in the CDR3. The CDR3 region is CASSQDEELVAKNIQYF. The DNA of the CDR3 is TGTGCCAGCAGCCAAGATGAGGAGCTTGTAGCCAAAAACATTCAGTACTTC.

In regard to this clonotype: The CDR3 does not close with the conserved phenylalanine or tryptophan, likely indicating a read error. The J gene is TRBJ2-3, the V gene TRBV30; TRBD2 matches 9 bases. With 1 base clipped from V and 3 bases from J, the junction kept 8 bases outside the gene matches. The CDR3 spans 16 residues. Germline V gene lookup returns CDR1 GTSNPN and CDR2 SVGIG (reference sequence). The CDR3 region is CAWSATSGLITDTQYL. In DNA, the CDR3 is TGTGCCTGGAGTGCCACTAGCGGGCTCATTACAGATACGCAGTATCTT.

There are many counts of this clonotype. The V and J genes are TRBV6-1 and TRBJ1-1; no firm D call. V was clipped by 1 base and J by 1 base, with 4 bases between them. The CDR3 is 13 residues long. CDR1 is MNHNS and CDR2 is SASEGT in the germline V gene. In nucleotides, the CDR3 is TGTGCCAGCAGTGAAGTACGGAACACTGAAGCTTTCTTT. Amino acid sequence: CASSEVRNTEAFF.

Notes on this clonotype: It may be a read error: a sequence one base away is much more abundant. The chain recombines TRBV20-1 with TRBJ2-1, with D perhaps TRBD2 (6 bases). The CDR3 is 12 amino acids. V lost 3 bases and J lost 15, with 18 bases in between. Germline lookup yields CDR1 DFQATT and CDR2 SNEGSKA (reference sequence). In DNA form, the CDR3 reads TGCAGTGCTAGGGTCGAGGGAGGAAAGCGGTTCTTC. Amino acid sequence: CSARVEGGKRFF.

This clonotype showed up just a few times. A read error may be the cause here, since a much bigger clone is one base away. The gene calls are TRBV4-1 and TRBJ2-7; D might be TRBD1 or TRBD2, each matching 5 bases. CDR1 is MGHRA, CDR2 YSYEKL, per germline. With 4 bases removed from V and 4 bases from J, the gap between germline ends came to 14 bases. The CDR3 loop spans 14 amino acids. The CDR3 protein is CASSRDPGSYEQYF. The CDR3 region has the DNA TGCGCCAGCAGCCGGGACCCCGGTTCGTACGAGCAGTACTTC.

On this clonotype itself: A much larger clone sits a single nucleotide away, making a read error possible. This sequence joins TRBV27 and TRBJ2-7; D is tentatively TRBD1 or TRBD2 (7 bases each). Germline CDR1 is MNHEY and CDR2 is SMNVEV (reference sequence). CDR3 length: 16 amino acids. V was clipped by 4 bases and J by 5 bases, with 21 bases between them. The DNA for the CDR3 is TGTGCCAGCAGTTCCCTCCAGGGGGGGCCTTCCGACGAGCAGTACTTC. As protein: CASSSLQGGPSDEQYF.

About this clonotype: A read error may explain this, as a much larger clone is one base away. This sequence joins TRBV6-5 and TRBJ2-5; perhaps TRBD1 as D (5 bases). Germline V lookup: CDR1 MNHEY, CDR2 SVGAGI. The CDR3 covers 13 residues. The CDR3 coding sequence is TGTGCCAGCAGTGGACACGGTGAAGAGAACCAGTACTTC. Protein product: CASSGHGEENQYF.

This clonotype was counted once. Possible read error: a much larger clone is one base away. The chain joins TRBV19 to TRBJ1-1; D not certain. The CDR3 is 13 residues long. CDR1 is LNHDA, CDR2 SQIVND, per germline (reference sequence). CDR3 region: CASSIDIYTEASF. CDR3 sequence (DNA): TGTGCCAGTAGTATAGACATATACACTGAAGCTTCCTTT. Using reference TRBV19 and TRBJ1-1 for the parts outside the CDR3, the full variable domain is DGGITQSPKYLFRKEGQNVTLSCEQNLNHDAMYWYRQDPGQGLRLIYYSQIVNDFQKGDIAEGYSVSREKKESFPLTVTSAQKNPTAFYLCASSIDIYTEASFGQGTRLTVV.

This clonotype was found a few times. The rearrangement joins TRBV12-3 or TRBV12-4 to TRBJ2-1, with D perhaps TRBD1 (6 bases). V was trimmed by 3 bases and J by 10 bases, leaving 13 bases between them. This CDR3 is built from 13 residues. The DNA of the CDR3 is TGTGCCAGCAGTTTCCAGGGGCGGCGCGAGCAGTTCTTC. Translating it yields CASSFQGRREQFF.

At least ten counts were recorded for this clonotype. The chain has TRBV6-6 and TRBJ2-1; 10 nucleotides agree with TRBD2. V was clipped by 0 bases and J by 1 base; unmatched bases: 0. Germline V gene lookup returns CDR1 MNHNY and CDR2 SVGAGI (reference sequence). The CDR3 consists of 16 residues. The CDR3 coding sequence is TGTGCCAGCAGTTACTCAGCGGGAGGGTCCTACAATGAGCAGTTCTTC. This encodes CASSYSAGGSYNEQFF.

This clonotype was seen ten or more times. This chain links TRBV6-1 with TRBJ2-5, with D tentatively TRBD1 (6 bases). CDR1 MNHNS and CDR2 SASEGT come from the germline V gene. The CDR3 extends over 13 amino acids. V was shortened by 6 bases and J by 5 bases, with 13 bases between the two germline ends. CDR3 coding DNA: TGTGCCAGCAGGGACAGAGCTACGGAGACCCAGTACTTC. Protein sequence: CASRDRATETQYF.

This clonotype came up once. The gene calls are TRBV3-1 and TRBJ1-1; tentatively, D is TRBD1 (6 bases). CDR1 is LGHDT and CDR2 is YNNKEL in the germline V gene (reference sequence). The CDR3 consists of 14 residues. V was cut by 0 bases and J by 5 bases, with 10 bases left in between. The CDR3 loop is CASSQEQGRTEAFF. The CDR3 DNA follows: TGTGCCAGCAGCCAAGAACAGGGACGGACTGAAGCTTTCTTT.

With regard to this clonotype: A much larger clone lies a single base off, so this may be a read error. The V and J genes are TRBV28 and TRBJ2-3; 10 bases fit TRBD2. CDR1 is MDHEN, CDR2 SYDVKM, per germline. V lost 6 bases and J lost 1; bases outside the gene matches: 7. The CDR3 has 16 amino acids. The CDR3 loop reads CASSNRLAGGTDTQYF. The CDR3 coding sequence is TGTGCCAGCAGCAATCGACTAGCGGGCGGCACAGATACGCAGTATTTT.

On this clonotype itself: The junction and the germline gene differ at one end; a read error may be behind it. J is TRBJ1-6 and V is TRBV5-1, with D unclear. The CDR3 loop spans 15 amino acids. The germline V gene has CDR1 SGHRS and CDR2 YFSETQ. The CDR3 loop reads CASSLAGRDNSHLHF. CDR3 DNA sequence: TGCGCCAGCAGCTTGGCAGGACGGGATAATTCACACCTCCACTTT.

This clonotype was counted many times. The gene calls are TRBV20-1 and TRBJ2-1, with 11 bases fitting TRBD2. V lost 6 bases and J lost 5; bases outside the gene matches: 15. This CDR3 spans 17 amino acids. Germline assignment: CDR1 DFQATT and CDR2 SNEGSKA (reference sequence). CDR3 loop: CSALPFSGGGWNNEQFF. CDR3 in DNA: TGCAGTGCCCTCCCCTTTAGCGGGGGGGGGTGGAACAATGAGCAGTTCTTC.